Shown below are 10 T cell receptor beta chains from a single sample sequenced in a study of blood T cell repertoires in COVID-19. Sequencing used immunoSEQ multiplex PCR; TCRdb keeps in-frame clones, though not all of them. The sample lists some 96,000 clones; around four fifths were seen once. Input material: peripheral blood. The receptors shown here come from a human donor in a cohort sampled during active COVID-19.

The chain recombines TRBV28 with TRBJ1-2; 9 positions match TRBD1. Germline V gene lookup returns CDR1 MDHEN and CDR2 SYDVKM. The CDR3 covers 15 residues. V gave up 7 bases and J gave up 4 bases; unmatched junction bases: 10. CDR3 DNA: TGTGCCAGCAATGCCCGGGACAGGGATGGCTATGGCTACACCTTC. Residues: CASNARDRDGYGYTF.

This clone was picked up one time. CDR3 DNA: TGTGCCAGCATAGGACAGGGATCCTACAATGAGCAGTTCTTC. Its translation is CASIGQGSYNEQFF. The rearrangement links TRBV28 to TRBJ2-1; 8 nucleotides line up with TRBD1. CDR1 is MDHEN and CDR2 is SYDVKM in the germline V gene. The CDR3 has 14 amino acids. Germline trimming cut 7 bases from V and 1 base from J; bases unmatched to any gene: 3. Full variable domain (rest looked up from reference TRBV28 and TRBJ2-1): DVKVTQSSRYLVKRTGEKVFLECVQDMDHENMFWYRQDPGLGLRLIYFSYDVKMKEKGDIPEGYSVSREKKERFSLILESASTNQTSMYLCASIGQGSYNEQFFGPGTRLTVL.

Regarding this clone: The junction differs from germline at one of its ends, possibly a read error. The chain couples TRBV7-7 to TRBJ1-2; TRBD1 might be the D (5 bases). CDR1 SSHAT and CDR2 FNYEAQ come from the germline V gene (reference sequence). CDR3 length: 15 amino acids. CDR3 residues: CASSPERGGAYGYTF. Here the CDR3 DNA reads TGTGCTAGCAGCCCAGAGCGGGGTGGGGCCTATGGCTACACCTTC.

V and J are TRBV19 and TRBJ1-5; 9 nucleotides agree with TRBD1. Germline CDR1 reads LNHDA; CDR2 reads SQIVND (reference sequence). This CDR3 comprises 15 residues. The J segment lost 3 bases and the V segment lost 8 bases, leaving 8 bases of the junction unmatched. Written as DNA, the CDR3 is TGTGCCAGTGACGCCGGGACAGGGTACAATCAGCCCCAGCATTTT. It specifies CASDAGTGYNQPQHF.

This chain links TRBV5-1 with TRBJ1-2; 8 bases align to TRBD1. With 0 bases clipped from V and 8 bases from J, the junction kept 6 bases outside the gene matches. Germline V gene sequence: CDR1 SGHRS, CDR2 YFSETQ. CDR3 size: 14 residues. CDR3 in DNA: TGCGCCAGCAGCTTGGCCCAGGGGGCAGGCGGCTACACCTTC. Its translation is CASSLAQGAGGYTF.

This sequence joins TRBV20-1 and TRBJ1-1, with D tentatively TRBD1 (5 bases). The germline V gene encodes CDR1 DFQATT and CDR2 SNEGSKA (reference sequence). This CDR3 is built from 16 residues. Trimming left V 3 bases short and J 3 bases short, with 20 bases between. The CDR3 nucleotides read TGCAGTGCTAGTCCGAACACCGGGACTGGGGACACTGAAGCTTTCTTT. Translating it yields CSASPNTGTGDTEAFF.

The chain has TRBV6-1 and TRBJ2-7, with D possibly matching TRBD1 (6 bases). The CDR3 is 14 residues long. Trimming shortened V by 3 bases and J by 0 bases, and 9 bases separated the two germline ends. Looked up from germline, CDR1 is MNHNS and CDR2 is SASEGT. CDR3 coding DNA: TGTGCCAGCAGTGATCGGGGACACTCCTACGAGCAGTACTTC. Its translation: CASSDRGHSYEQYF.

This chain connects TRBV10-1 to TRBJ1-2, with TRBD1 matching over 8 bases. Germline CDR1 WNHNN, CDR2 SYGVQD (reference sequence). After removal of 10 bases from V and 7 bases from J, the junction contained 11 bases not matched to a gene. This CDR3 is built from 13 residues. Here the CDR3 reads CANTGGAMGGYTF. CDR3 DNA: TGCGCCAACACAGGGGGAGCGATGGGTGGCTACACCTTC.

This clone came up once. CDR3 protein: CASSPRGGLAGELFF. CDR3 bases: TGTGCCAGCAGCCCTCGGGGGGGGTTGGCCGGGGAGCTGTTTTTT. This chain connects TRBV9 to TRBJ2-2, with 8 bases aligning to TRBD2. This CDR3 spans 15 amino acids. V gave up 4 bases and J gave up 6 bases; unmatched junction bases: 8. Germline-derived CDR1 and CDR2 are SGDLS and YYNGEE.

V is TRBV7-2 and J is TRBJ1-3; no reliable D call. Germline CDR1 and CDR2: SGHTA and FQGNSA. The CDR3 is 18 residues long. Between the trimmed V and J ends, which lost 1 base and 0 bases, there was a span of 16 bases. DNA of the CDR3: TGTGCCAGCAGCTTAGTATGGTCGTTTGGCAGCTCTGGAAACACCATATATTTT. Encoded protein: CASSLVWSFGSSGNTIYF.